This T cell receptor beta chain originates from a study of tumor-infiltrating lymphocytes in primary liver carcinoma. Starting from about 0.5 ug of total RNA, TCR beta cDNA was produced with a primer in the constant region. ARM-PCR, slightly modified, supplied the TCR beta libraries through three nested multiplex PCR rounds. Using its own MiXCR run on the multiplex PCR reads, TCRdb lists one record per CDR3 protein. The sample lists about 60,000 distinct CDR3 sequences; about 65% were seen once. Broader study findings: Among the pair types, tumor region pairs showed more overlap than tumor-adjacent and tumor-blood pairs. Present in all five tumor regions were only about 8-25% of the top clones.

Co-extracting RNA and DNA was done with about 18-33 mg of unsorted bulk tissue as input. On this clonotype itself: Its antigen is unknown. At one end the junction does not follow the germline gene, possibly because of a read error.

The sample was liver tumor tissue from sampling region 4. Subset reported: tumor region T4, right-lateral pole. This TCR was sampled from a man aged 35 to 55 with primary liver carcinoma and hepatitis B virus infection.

CDR3 bases: TGTGCCAGCAGAGGCCTCACTGCTAGCGGGACGCGAAAGACCACCCGGGAACTGTTTTTT. It encodes CASRGLTASGTRKTTRELFF. This chain connects TRBV6-1 to TRBJ2-2; 9 bases agree with TRBD2. The CDR3 covers 20 residues. Germline V gene lookup returns CDR1 MNHNS and CDR2 SASEGT.